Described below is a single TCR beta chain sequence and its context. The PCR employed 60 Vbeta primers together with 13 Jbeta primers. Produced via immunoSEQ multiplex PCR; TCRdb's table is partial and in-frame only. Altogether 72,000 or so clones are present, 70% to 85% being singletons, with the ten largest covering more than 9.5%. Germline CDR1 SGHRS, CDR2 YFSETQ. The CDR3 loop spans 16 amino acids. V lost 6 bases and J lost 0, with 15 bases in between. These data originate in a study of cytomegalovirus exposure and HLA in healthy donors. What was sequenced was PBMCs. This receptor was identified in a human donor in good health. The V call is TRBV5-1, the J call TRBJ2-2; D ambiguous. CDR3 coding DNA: TGCGCCAGCAACCTGGTGACGCAGGCGAACACCGGGGAGCTGTTTTTT. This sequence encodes CASNLVTQANTGELFF. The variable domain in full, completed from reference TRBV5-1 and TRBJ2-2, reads KAGVTQTPRYLIKTRGQQVTLSCSPISGHRSVSWYQQTPGQGLQFLFEYFSETQRNKGNFPGRFSGRQFSNSRSEMNVSTLELGDSALYLCASNLVTQANTGELFFGEGSRLTVL.